These 11 T cell receptor beta chains share one sample of origin, sequenced in a study of beta chain features in type 1 diabetes. Expressed TCRB transcripts were sequenced, since all the RNA that had been isolated was reverse transcribed. The table came from immunoSEQ multiplex PCR; TCRdb's copy has only in-frame clones and leaves some out. The sample includes about 230,000 clones, 9.6% of them seen just once. The specimen was naive CD4+ T cells from blood. Receptors originate from a woman between 18 and 29 years old in good health.

This clone was counted only a few times. J is TRBJ2-7 and V is TRBV5-1; possibly TRBD2 for D (6 bases). V was pared by 0 bases and J by 1 base, with 8 bases between. This CDR3 contains 14 residues. Germline loops: CDR1 SGHRS, CDR2 YFSETQ. In nucleotides, the CDR3 is TGCGCCAGCAGCTTGGGCGGGGTATCCTACGAGCAGTACTTC. It translates to CASSLGGVSYEQYF.

This clone has a handful of counts. V and J are TRBV5-1 and TRBJ2-3; D is perhaps TRBD2 (5 bases). The germline V gene encodes CDR1 SGHRS and CDR2 YFSETQ. V was shortened by 0 bases and J by 2 bases, with 7 bases between the two germline ends. The length of the CDR3 is 14 residues. The CDR3 DNA reads TGCGCCAGCAGCTTGGAGAGGGTCACAGATACGCAGTATTTT. Its translation: CASSLERVTDTQYF.

The chain links TRBV9 to TRBJ1-3, with unresolved D. Germline V lookup: CDR1 SGDLS, CDR2 YYNGEE. V was shortened by 2 bases and J by 0 bases, with 6 bases between the two germline ends. This CDR3 is built from 14 residues. The CDR3 coding sequence is TGTGCCAGCAGCGTCTCGGGCTCTGGAAACACCATATATTTT. This translates into CASSVSGSGNTIYF.

This clone turned up a few times. The chain links TRBV5-4 to TRBJ2-2, with TRBD2 matching 8 bases. Germline trimming cut 5 bases from V and 0 bases from J; bases unmatched to any gene: 6. Germline V gene data show CDR1 as SGHNT and CDR2 as YYREEE (reference sequence). CDR3 length: 16 amino acids. The CDR3 sequence is CASSPYSGTNTGELFF. CDR3 coding DNA: TGTGCCAGCAGTCCCTATAGCGGGACGAACACCGGGGAGCTGTTTTTT.

The chain couples TRBV11-1 to TRBJ1-1; the D gene is possibly TRBD1 (6 bases). Looked up from germline, CDR1 is SGHAT and CDR2 is FQDESV (reference sequence). The CDR3 is made up of 13 amino acids. The V end lost 2 bases, the J end lost 4 bases, and 8 bases lay between the germline ends. The CDR3: CASSLTRGTEAFF. The CDR3 DNA sequence: TGTGCCAGCAGCTTAACCAGGGGCACTGAAGCTTTCTTT.

This clone has a handful of counts. This chain connects TRBV6-1 to TRBJ2-6; D not certain. The CDR3 covers 19 residues. Trimming removed 1 base from V and 0 bases from J, with 16 bases in between. Per germline, CDR1 MNHNS and CDR2 SASEGT. The CDR3 nucleotides are TGTGCCAGCAGTGAAGAGGTGGGCAGCACCACCTCTGGGGCCAACGTCCTGACTTTC. It is translated as CASSEEVGSTTSGANVLTF.

The chain couples TRBV4-1 to TRBJ2-5, with 12 bases that match TRBD2. The J call may be faulty, since TRBJ2-7 better matches the DNA end. The CDR3 is made up of 15 amino acids. Germline-derived CDR1 and CDR2 are MGHRA and YSYEKL. CDR3 nucleotides: TGCGCCAGCAGCCAAGGACTAGCGGGAGATCGCGAGCAGTACTTC. Translation gives CASSQGLAGDREQYF.

The gene calls are TRBV6-5 and TRBJ2-7, with TRBD2 matching 8 bases. V trimming: 0 bases; J trimming: 3 bases; junction bases outside the gene matches: 4. This CDR3 is built from 15 residues. The germline V gene has CDR1 MNHEY and CDR2 SVGAGI. The CDR3 loop is CASSYSETSVYEQYF. The CDR3 DNA sequence: TGTGCCAGCAGTTACTCGGAGACTAGCGTCTACGAGCAGTACTTC.

The CDR3 DNA reads TGTGCCAGCAGCTATTTCCTAGCGGGAGGTCCCGGGGAGACCCAGTACTTC. It yields the protein CASSYFLAGGPGETQYF. The chain carries TRBV28 and TRBJ2-5, with 11 nucleotides matching TRBD2. Trimming took 6 bases from V and 5 from J; bases not matched to a gene: 14. This CDR3 has 17 residues. CDR1 MDHEN and CDR2 SYDVKM come from the germline V gene.

The V call is TRBV2, the J call TRBJ2-2; TRBD2 agrees at 8 bases. V dropped 1 base and J dropped 1; count of bases not matched to a gene: 2. The CDR3 consists of 16 residues. Germline V gene data show CDR1 as SNHLY and CDR2 as FYNNEI. The CDR3 sequence: CASSEGLARNTGELFF. The CDR3, as DNA: TGTGCCAGCAGTGAAGGACTAGCGAGGAACACCGGGGAGCTGTTTTTT.

The J gene is TRBJ2-6, the V gene TRBV10-3, with a possible D match to TRBD1 (6 bases). Germline CDR1 ENHRY, CDR2 SYGVKD. Between the trimmed V and J ends, which lost 3 bases and 1 base, there was a span of 19 bases. CDR3 size: 19 residues. DNA of the CDR3: TGTGCCATCAGTGAATCCGGGACATCGCGAGTTTCTGGGGCCAACGTCCTGACTTTC. It is translated as CAISESGTSRVSGANVLTF.